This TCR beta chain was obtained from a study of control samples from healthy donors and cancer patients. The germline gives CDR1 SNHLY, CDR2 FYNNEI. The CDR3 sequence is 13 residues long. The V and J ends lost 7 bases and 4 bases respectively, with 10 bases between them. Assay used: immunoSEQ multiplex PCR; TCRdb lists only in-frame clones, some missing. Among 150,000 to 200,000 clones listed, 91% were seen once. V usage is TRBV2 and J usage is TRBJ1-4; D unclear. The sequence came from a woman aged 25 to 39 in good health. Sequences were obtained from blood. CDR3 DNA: TGTGCCAGCATATTACGGTTTAATGAAAAACTGTTTTTT. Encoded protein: CASILRFNEKLFF.